This entry describes one T cell receptor (beta chain). As yet, its antigen is unknown. The data were obtained in a study of T cell responses to AZD1222 COVID-19 vaccine. Points from the study as a whole: Spike-specific TCR breadth rose after two AZD1222 doses, and depth rose as well.

Only in-frame clones appear in the TCRdb table, and some are missing; sequencing was by immunoSEQ multiplex PCR. The sample lists 150,000 to 200,000 clones, approximately 93% occurring once. Trimming left V 7 bases short and J 2 bases short, with 30 bases between. Germline CDR1 reads MNHNY; CDR2 reads SVGAGI (reference sequence). The CDR3 has 19 amino acids. The TCR comes from an adult who received the AZD1222 COVID-19 vaccine. The material sequenced was peripheral blood, taken 28 days after the second AZD1222 dose. This chain joins TRBV6-6 and TRBJ2-7; possible D gene TRBD2, 7 bases. CDR3 residues: CASTRSGGRGLVVTYEQYF. In DNA form, the CDR3 reads TGTGCCAGCACCCGATCCGGGGGGCGAGGACTAGTCGTAACCTACGAGCAGTACTTC.